These 22 T cell receptor beta chains share one sample of origin, sequenced in a study of cytomegalovirus exposure and HLA in healthy donors (TCRdb year 2017). The library was produced with the immunoSEQ multiplex PCR assay. In TCRdb, the immuneACCESS table is reduced to in-frame sequences with V and J assigned. These tables do not hold every clone; where another copy was compared, an unresolved V gene accounts for under half, and the others remain unexplained. Across this sample there are about 360,000 clones, with 86% seen only once. Roughly 0.82% of the sample is in the top ten clones. Sequenced material: PBMCs. Receptor source: a woman between 18 and 29 years old in good health and CMV-seronegative.

This chain links TRBV11-2 with TRBJ2-7, with a tentative D call TRBD2 (5 bases). Germline values: CDR1 SGHAT, CDR2 FQNNGV. V was shortened by 5 bases and J by 5 bases, with 19 bases between the two germline ends. This CDR3 spans 15 amino acids. CDR3 protein: CASSRPGNNLNEQYF. The CDR3, as DNA: TGTGCCAGCAGCCGACCCGGGAATAACCTTAACGAGCAGTACTTC.

CDR3 region: CASSPGGSVNTEAFF. The DNA for the CDR3 is TGTGCCAGCAGCCCAGGCGGGTCCGTAAACACTGAAGCTTTCTTT. This rearrangement joins TRBV9 to TRBJ1-1, with unresolved D. The CDR3 sequence is 15 residues long. Trimming took 4 bases from V and 2 from J, leaving 15 bases between them. Germline V CDR1 and CDR2: SGDLS, YYNGEE.

The sample holds one count of this clone. The CDR3 region is CASSPYRFTEAFF. CDR3 sequence (DNA): TGTGCCAGCAGCCCGTACAGGTTCACTGAAGCTTTCTTT. The chain carries TRBV27 and TRBJ1-1, with a tentative D call TRBD1 (5 bases). V gave up 6 bases and J gave up 4 bases, with 12 bases separating them. The germline V gene has CDR1 MNHEY and CDR2 SMNVEV (reference sequence). CDR3 size: 13 residues.

The chain couples TRBV27 to TRBJ2-5; weak D call: TRBD1 (5 bases). The germline V gene encodes CDR1 MNHEY and CDR2 SMNVEV (reference sequence). The CDR3 is made up of 16 amino acids. Trimming stripped 5 bases from V and 1 base from J, with 17 bases between. In nucleotides, the CDR3 is TGTGCCAGCAGTCCCCATTGGACAAAACCCCAAGAGACCCAGTACTTC. The encoded protein is CASSPHWTKPQETQYF.

The genes are TRBV30 and TRBJ1-1, with D perhaps TRBD1 (5 bases). This CDR3 has 14 residues. The V end was cut by 3 bases, the J end by 4 bases, with 15 bases between. Germline V gene data show CDR1 as GTSNPN and CDR2 as SVGIG (reference sequence). DNA of the CDR3: TGTGCCTGGAGCGTAGGGACTCAGGGCACTGAAGCTTTCTTT. As protein: CAWSVGTQGTEAFF.

This clone occurred a few times. The chain couples TRBV30 to TRBJ1-1; D uncertain. Germline CDR1 and CDR2: GTSNPN and SVGIG (reference sequence). The CDR3 is 14 residues long. Trimming left V 1 base short and J 0 bases short, with 9 bases between. The CDR3 sequence is CAWSEARLNTEAFF. The CDR3 bases are TGTGCCTGGAGTGAGGCCAGGCTGAACACTGAAGCTTTCTTT.

This clone was recorded once. This chain joins TRBV27 and TRBJ2-1; D is ambiguous. The germline V gene has CDR1 MNHEY and CDR2 SMNVEV (reference sequence). The CDR3 runs to 13 residues. V was clipped by 4 bases and J by 6 bases, with 10 bases between them. In DNA, the CDR3 is TGTGCCAGCAGTTCCCAGGCGCCCAATGAGCAGTTCTTC. Its protein product is CASSSQAPNEQFF.

CDR3 DNA: TGCGCCAGCGGGCAGGGGCGCGATTCACCCCTCCACTTT. Translated, it gives CASGQGRDSPLHF. The rearrangement uses TRBV5-1 and TRBJ1-6, with D maybe TRBD1 (6 bases). Deletions cut 7 bases from V and 8 bases from J, with 13 bases between. The germline V gene has CDR1 SGHRS and CDR2 YFSETQ. The CDR3 runs to 13 residues.

This chain connects TRBV5-1 to TRBJ2-2; TRBD2 matches at 12 bases. The CDR3 is 17 residues long. Trimming cost V 1 base and J 5 bases; bases outside gene matches: 6. Germline V gives CDR1 SGHRS, CDR2 YFSETQ. CDR3 residues: CASSLPDLAGGTGELFF. The CDR3 DNA sequence: TGCGCCAGCAGCTTGCCGGATCTAGCGGGAGGGACCGGGGAGCTGTTTTTT.

The gene calls are TRBV11-3 and TRBJ2-3; 12 bases fit TRBD1. CDR3 size: 17 residues. Per the germline V gene, CDR1 is SGHNT and CDR2 is YENEEA. The J segment lost 4 bases and the V segment lost 5 bases, leaving 10 bases of the junction unmatched. The CDR3: CASSLLGRDRGPDTQYF. The CDR3 nucleotides read TGTGCCAGCAGCCTGCTGGGTCGGGACAGGGGGCCAGATACGCAGTATTTT.

This clone is a singleton in its sample. The chain carries TRBV29-1 and TRBJ1-1; D is unresolved. V was trimmed by 7 bases and J by 1 base, leaving 10 bases between them. In germline, CDR1 is SQVTM, CDR2 ANQGSEA. The CDR3 totals 12 residues. The CDR3 is CSADKQNTEAFF. DNA for the CDR3: TGCAGCGCTGACAAACAGAACACTGAAGCTTTCTTT.

The chain employs TRBV5-1 and TRBJ2-7; TRBD1 agrees at 8 bases. Germline V gene data show CDR1 as SGHRS and CDR2 as YFSETQ. Unmatched junction bases numbered 16, after V lost 4 bases and J lost 7 bases. The CDR3 extends over 16 amino acids. CDR3 in amino acids: CASSPGQGHPPREQYF. The CDR3 nucleotides read TGCGCCAGCAGCCCTGGACAGGGACATCCTCCTCGGGAGCAGTACTTC.

V is TRBV19 and J is TRBJ1-5, with D uncertain. CDR3 size: 15 residues. CDR1 is LNHDA, CDR2 SQIVND, per germline (reference sequence). Trimming took 4 bases from V and 0 from J, leaving 10 bases between them. The CDR3 sequence is CASSTGSYSNQPQHF. Here the CDR3 DNA reads TGTGCCAGTAGTACGGGAAGTTATAGCAATCAGCCCCAGCATTTT.

V is TRBV27 and J is TRBJ2-3; D possibly corresponds to TRBD1 (5 bases). Germline CDR1 is MNHEY and CDR2 is SMNVEV (reference sequence). The CDR3 has 18 residues. Trimming shortened V by 5 bases and J by 4 bases, and 25 bases separated the two germline ends. This CDR3 is CASSLPSDTRRSPDTQYF. The DNA for the CDR3 is TGTGCCAGCAGTCTGCCCTCGGACACCCGAAGGAGTCCAGATACGCAGTATTTT.

In DNA, the CDR3 is TGTGCCAGCAGTCCACCCCCTATCGGACTACCTTGGGAGCAGTACTTC. Protein product: CASSPPPIGLPWEQYF. The gene calls are TRBV28 and TRBJ2-7, with TRBD2 as a possible D gene (6 bases). V lost 5 bases to trimming and J lost 7 bases, with 24 bases between them. The CDR3 covers 16 residues. Germline assignment: CDR1 MDHEN and CDR2 SYDVKM.

J is TRBJ2-2 and V is TRBV6-6; 10 nucleotides align to TRBD2. The CDR3 covers 16 residues. Unmatched junction bases numbered 7, after V lost 2 bases and J lost 7 bases. Per the germline V gene, CDR1 is MNHNY and CDR2 is SVGAGI (reference sequence). The CDR3 region is CASSYMASGGGGELFF. The CDR3 region has the DNA TGTGCCAGCAGTTACATGGCTAGCGGGGGAGGCGGGGAGCTGTTTTTT.

This clone was picked up a small number of times. The CDR3 region is CASRGHLYEQYF. DNA for the CDR3: TGTGCCAGCAGAGGACATCTCTACGAGCAGTACTTC. This rearrangement joins TRBV28 to TRBJ2-7; D may be TRBD1 (5 bases). This CDR3 has 12 amino acids. Trimming left V 6 bases short and J 3 bases short, with 9 bases between. Germline CDR1 MDHEN, CDR2 SYDVKM.

This clone was observed a few times. The V gene is TRBV5-6, the J gene TRBJ2-7, with a tentative D call TRBD1 (5 bases). This CDR3 spans 13 amino acids. From germline, CDR1 is SGHDT and CDR2 YYEEEE. V was trimmed by 0 bases and J by 5 bases, leaving 9 bases between them. As DNA, the CDR3 is TGTGCCAGCAGCTTGGACAGGAGCCACGAGCAGTACTTC. Translation: CASSLDRSHEQYF.

A note on this clone: The sample carries other DNA sequences with the same CDR3. V gene TRBV5-1 combines with J gene TRBJ2-3, with TRBD2 identical over 9 bases. CDR1 and CDR2 from the germline V gene are SGHRS and YFSETQ. Trimming cost V 4 bases and J 3 bases; bases outside gene matches: 3. This CDR3 comprises 14 residues. The CDR3 is CASSPGLATDTQYF. The CDR3 DNA sequence: TGCGCCAGCAGCCCCGGACTAGCGACAGATACGCAGTATTTT.

This clone was observed a single time. The V call is TRBV15, the J call TRBJ2-7; D might be TRBD1 (5 bases). V shed 0 bases and J shed 5 bases, with 17 bases lying between them. Germline V gene data show CDR1 as LNHNV and CDR2 as YYDKDF (reference sequence). The CDR3 spans 16 residues. Here the CDR3 reads CATSRDVIVGVHEQYF. DNA for the CDR3: TGTGCCACCAGCAGAGATGTCATCGTAGGGGTCCACGAGCAGTACTTC.

The table lists this clone with many counts. The chain couples TRBV2 to TRBJ1-2; TRBD1 matches at 11 bases. CDR1 is SNHLY, CDR2 FYNNEI, per germline. With V trimmed by 8 bases and J by 4 bases, 6 bases remained unmatched. The CDR3 contains 14 residues. CDR3 sequence (DNA): TGTGCCAGCCATAGGGGGACAGGGGGCTATGGCTACACCTTC. Residues: CASHRGTGGYGYTF.

The V and J genes are TRBV7-9 and TRBJ2-2; 11 bases fit TRBD2. J gave up 5 bases and V 2 bases, and 1 base lay outside the gene matches. Looked up from germline, CDR1 is SEHNR and CDR2 is FQNEAQ (reference sequence). This CDR3 is built from 15 residues. The CDR3 here is CASSLRTSGTGELFF. CDR3 sequence (DNA): TGTGCCAGCAGCTTAAGGACTAGCGGGACCGGGGAGCTGTTTTTT. The full variable domain, its missing parts supplied by reference TRBV7-9 and TRBJ2-2, is DTGVSQNPRHKITKRGQNVTFRCDPISEHNRLYWYRQTLGQGPEFLTYFQNEAQLEKSRLLSDRFSAERPKGSFSTLEIQRTEQGDSAMYLCASSLRTSGTGELFFGEGSRLTVL.